The sequence of this TCR beta chain was determined in a study of cytomegalovirus exposure and HLA in healthy donors. Study-level findings and limits: Associated with cytomegalovirus, according to the listing, were 170 or so TCR beta chains.

Notes on this clone: The antigen is undetermined.

The PCR used 60 Vbeta and 13 Jbeta primers. Assay used: immunoSEQ multiplex PCR; TCRdb lists only in-frame clones, some missing. Found here are 120,000 or so clones, around 78% of them singletons; the top ten hold 20%. The CDR3 has 14 amino acids. The trim removed 7 bases at V and 5 bases at J, leaving 5 bases unmatched. Germline CDR1 reads SGHKS; CDR2 reads YYEKEE (reference sequence). The V and J genes are TRBV5-5 and TRBJ2-1, with 11 bases identical to TRBD2. Sequenced material: PBMCs. The sequence was collected from a man between 18 and 29 years old in good health and CMV-seropositive. CDR3 nucleotides: TGTGCCAGCGTACTAGCGGGGGATCACAATGAGCAGTTCTTC. It translates to CASVLAGDHNEQFF.